This TCR beta chain originates from a study of long-term antiretroviral therapy in people with HIV. The germline gives CDR1 MNHEY, CDR2 SMNVEV (reference sequence). CDR3 length: 14 residues. Trimming left V 2 bases short and J 1 base short, with 6 bases between. Run at survey level, the immunoSEQ assay was version v3.0. Measured with immunoSEQ multiplex PCR; TCRdb has only the in-frame clones, and not every one. The sample records 30,000 to 40,000 clones, 65% to 90% being singletons. Every sample had about 0.9-11 million cryopreserved PBMC in it before DNA extraction. The chain recombines TRBV27 with TRBJ1-5; D gene uncertain. Sample: unsorted PBMCs, taken about 3.4 years after starting antiretroviral therapy. This receptor was taken from a man aged 18 to 29 with HIV. The CDR3 reads CASSLSDSNQPQHF. The CDR3 bases are TGTGCCAGCAGTTTAAGTGACAGCAATCAGCCCCAGCATTTT.